This T cell receptor (beta chain) was identified in a study of blood T cell repertoires in COVID-19. Across the study: Both acute and convalescent COVID-19 samples were obtained from the United States, Italy and Spain. Sample material is recorded as cDNA or gDNA derived from T cells, B-cell-depleted T cells, or PBMCs.

Authors' processing steps: Cell counts per sample came from amplifying reference gene primers. Produced via immunoSEQ multiplex PCR; TCRdb's table is partial and in-frame only. That table supplies the V and J calls and clone size; D and trimming were determined from the DNA. This table has approximately 100,000 clones, approximately 80% appearing once. Germline V gene lookup returns CDR1 SGHAT and CDR2 FQNNGV. The CDR3 spans 13 residues. V was shortened by 7 bases and J by 7 bases, with 16 bases between the two germline ends. This clonotype was sampled from a human donor in a cohort sampled during active COVID-19. This chain uses TRBV11-2 with TRBJ1-2; possibly TRBD1 for D (5 bases). Sequenced sample: peripheral blood. The CDR3 sequence: CASTRPGIFGYTF. CDR3 DNA sequence: TGTGCCAGCACCAGACCAGGGATCTTTGGCTACACCTTC.